The rows below give T cell receptor beta chains drawn from one sample of a study of human T cells and chemical hapten exposure. TCRdb re-called the RACE reads through MiXCR, storing one row per CDR3 protein. The sample yields about 52,000 distinct CDR3 sequences, about 10% seen once. The sample in question was whole blood, obtained in connection with sensitization to the hapten diphenylcyclopropenone (DPC). The receptors here all came from a woman in her 40s with alopecia areata. Some clones in this sample may be carry-over from other donors' samples. Each CDR3 is given with its conserved first and last residue. Fields, in order: V gene, D gene, clone size, J gene, CDR3 DNA, CDR3 protein. D genes are given only for firm matches. Clone sizes are given selectively: once, few, many, or a class where the clone is expanded.

>TRBV4-1|TRBD1|.|TRBJ2-1
TGCGCCAGCAGCCAATTTGACAGGGACGGCAATGAGCAGTTCTTC
CASSQFDRDGNEQFF
>TRBV28|TRBD2|many|TRBJ2-4
TGTGCCAGCAGTTGGCCCCGCGGGGGGGCCCAAAACATTCAGTACTTC
CASSWPRGGAQNIQYF
>TRBV19|TRBD1|.|TRBJ2-2
TGTGCCAGTAGCGGGACAGGAATGACCGGGGAGCTGTTTTTT
CASSGTGMTGELFF
>TRBV6-8|.|.|TRBJ1-5
TGTGCCAGCAGTTACTACCGGGACGTGGGGCCGAATCAGCCCCAGCATTTT
CASSYYRDVGPNQPQHF
>TRBV20-1|.|many|TRBJ1-5
TGCAGTGCAGGTGGGAGGTATAATCAGCCCCAGCATTTT
CSAGGRYNQPQHF
>TRBV4-3|.|.|TRBJ1-1
TGCGCCAGCAGCCGAAACCGGGCGCTGAACACTGAAGCTTTCTTT
CASSRNRALNTEAFF
>TRBV20-1|.|.|TRBJ2-1
TGCAGTGCTAGAGTAGTCCTTTCCTACAATGAGCAGTTCTTC
CSARVVLSYNEQFF
>TRBV4-1|.|few|TRBJ1-1
TGCGCCAGCAGCCAAGATCGGGGAGAATGGACTGAAGCTTTCTTT
CASSQDRGEWTEAFF
>TRBV12-5|TRBD1|.|TRBJ1-1
TGTGCTAGTGGTTTGGAGCCAAAGGACAGGTCTGGCACGCTTGAAGCTTTCTTT
CASGLEPKDRSGTLEAFF
>TRBV5-3|.|.|TRBJ1-2
TGTGCCAGAAGCTTTACAGCTAACTATGGCTACACCTTC
CARSFTANYGYTF
>TRBV6-1|TRBD1|many|TRBJ2-2
TGTGCCAGCATTCTAACCGGGACAGGGGGCTTCACCGGGGAGCTGTTTTTT
CASILTGTGGFTGELFF